Listed here are 9 T cell receptor beta chains from one sample, sequenced in a study of CD8 T cells in Susac syndrome. Random hexamers were used to reverse transcribe 0.5 to 1 ug of RNA. From the immunoSEQ multiplex PCR reads, TCRdb called clonotypes with MiXCR, one entry per CDR3 protein. The sample carries about 18,000 distinct CDR3 sequences, roughly 95% recorded once. Material for sequencing was CD8+ T cells from PBMCs. The source is a human donor in good health.

This chain links TRBV5-6 with TRBJ2-7, with 9 bases that match TRBD1. The V segment lost 4 bases and the J segment 0 bases; nucleotides outside the gene matches: 5. The CDR3 covers 15 residues. From germline, CDR1 is SGHDT and CDR2 YYEEEE. CDR3 nucleotide sequence: TGTGCCAGCAGCCAAGACAGGGGGATCTCCTACGAGCAGTACGTC. Translated, it gives CASSQDRGISYEQYV.

This clonotype appeared a single time. The V call is TRBV2, the J call TRBJ1-2; 7 bases align to TRBD1. CDR1 SNHLY and CDR2 FYNNEI come from the germline V gene. The CDR3 length is 12 residues. The J segment lost 8 bases and the V segment lost 6 bases, leaving 6 bases of the junction unmatched. The CDR3 sequence is CASRRTGVGYTF. The CDR3 nucleotides are TGTGCCAGCAGGCGGACAGGAGTAGGCTACACCTTC. The full variable domain, rest sourced from reference TRBV2 and TRBJ1-2, is EPEVTQTPSHQVTQMGQEVILRCVPISNHLYFYWYRQILGQKVEFLVSFYNNEISEKSEIFDDQFSVERPDGSNFTLKIRSTKLEDSAMYFCASRRTGVGYTFGSGTRLTVV.

The chain joins TRBV7-9 to TRBJ2-5, with D perhaps assigned TRBD1 or TRBD2 (5 bases each). Germline V gives CDR1 SEHNR, CDR2 FQNEAQ (reference sequence). V lost 10 bases to trimming and J lost 5 bases, with 20 bases between them. This CDR3 contains 14 residues. This CDR3 is CAIHRTGTLETQYF. The CDR3 bases are TGTGCCATCCACCGAACTGGGACCCTGGAGACCCAGTACTTC.

This rearrangement joins TRBV7-9 to TRBJ2-2; unclear D gene. The CDR3 runs 12 residues. V was shortened by 1 base and J by 7 bases, with 4 bases between the two germline ends. CDR1 and CDR2 (germline): SEHNR, FQNEAQ (reference sequence). DNA of the CDR3: TGTGCCAGCAGCTTAGTCTTCGGGGAGCTGTTTTTT. Translation: CASSLVFGELFF.

This clonotype was counted a single time. The chain carries TRBV29-1 and TRBJ2-7, with 7 bases lining up with TRBD1. This CDR3 has 14 amino acids. Trimming at V came to 4 bases and at J to 0 bases, leaving 6 bases not matched to a gene. CDR1 SQVTM and CDR2 ANQGSEA come from the germline V gene. The CDR3 loop is CSVGGDRASYEQYF. The CDR3 nucleotides are TGCAGCGTTGGCGGTGACAGGGCCTCCTACGAGCAGTACTTC.

V usage is TRBV29-1 and J usage is TRBJ2-3; D might be TRBD2 (6 bases). Germline V lookup: CDR1 SQVTM, CDR2 ANQGSEA. CDR3 length equals 16 residues. V was clipped by 0 bases and J by 7 bases, with 20 bases between them. The CDR3 is CSVEDKITGEWNTQYF. The CDR3 coding sequence is TGCAGCGTTGAAGACAAGATAACGGGAGAGTGGAATACGCAGTATTTT.

The J gene is TRBJ2-7, the V gene TRBV28; weak D call: TRBD1 (6 bases). Germline lookup yields CDR1 MDHEN and CDR2 SYDVKM. The CDR3 consists of 14 residues. Trimming took 7 bases from V and 1 from J, leaving 14 bases between them. CDR3 in amino acids: CASTRRQDSYEQYF. The DNA of the CDR3 is TGTGCCAGCACCCGACGACAGGATTCCTACGAGCAGTACTTC.

The chain couples TRBV7-9 to TRBJ1-1; TRBD1 might be the D (5 bases). CDR1 and CDR2 from the germline V gene are SEHNR and FQNEAQ (reference sequence). The V and J ends lost 3 bases and 0 bases respectively, with 14 bases between them. This CDR3 has 16 amino acids. The CDR3 DNA is TGTGCCAGCAGCTTCCCGGGGCTGGGAATGAACACTGAAGCTTTCTTT. Translated, it gives CASSFPGLGMNTEAFF.

The chain couples TRBV20-1 to TRBJ2-7; D uncertain. The CDR3 spans 13 residues. Trimming took 0 bases from V and 6 from J, leaving 12 bases between them. The V gene's germline CDR1 is DFQATT and CDR2 SNEGSKA (reference sequence). The CDR3 DNA is TGCAGTGCTAGAGAGGGCGGCAGCATCGAGCAGTACTTC. It codes for CSAREGGSIEQYF.